The entry below gives a single T cell receptor beta chain sequence along with its context. Its antigen is undetermined. TCRdb processed the reads anew with MiXCR; each CDR3 protein has one entry. The sample contains over 100,000 distinct CDR3 sequences, 15% to 20% of which appear only once. This entry comes from a study of T cell repertoires in cytomegalovirus infection. Study as a whole: Indications came from public TCR beta signatures; they pointed to CMV infection and to a matching HLA type.

General study results and limits: Across the ex vivo response, the dominant clonotypes were HLA-C-restricted CMV-specific TCR beta clonotypes.

Germline lookup yields CDR1 SQVTM and CDR2 ANQGSEA. V lost 4 bases and J 1 base, leaving 13 bases between the germline ends. The CDR3 sequence is 14 residues long. The clonotype comes from a human donor in good health (CMV status not recorded). Some clones in this sample may be carry-over from other donors' samples. V and J are TRBV29-1 and TRBJ1-1; no clear D. The sequenced sample was PBMCs. The CDR3 DNA reads TGCAGCGTTGTGAAAGGTCTATCGAACACTGAAGCTTTCTTT. It encodes CSVVKGLSNTEAFF. The full variable domain, its missing parts supplied by reference TRBV29-1 and TRBJ1-1, is SAVISQKPSRDICQRGTSLTIQCQVDSQVTMMFWYRQQPGQSLTLIATANQGSEATYESGFVIDKFPISRPNLTFSTLTVSNMSPEDSSIYLCSVVKGLSNTEAFFGQGTRLTVV.